Each of the 20 T cell receptor beta chains below was sequenced from the same sample in a study of blood T cell repertoires in COVID-19. Only in-frame clones appear in the TCRdb table, and some are missing; sequencing was by immunoSEQ multiplex PCR. Among tens of thousands of clones listed, roughly 84% were seen once. The source material was peripheral blood. These receptors came from a man aged 50 or older with active COVID-19.

The V call is TRBV10-2, the J call TRBJ2-3, with D perhaps TRBD1 (6 bases). The V end was cut by 9 bases, the J end by 0 bases, with 7 bases between. Germline CDR1 is WSHSY and CDR2 is SAAADI. The CDR3 runs 12 residues. The CDR3: CASRGSTDTQYF. CDR3 in DNA: TGCGCCAGTAGGGGGAGCACAGATACGCAGTATTTT.

The chain joins TRBV6-5 to TRBJ2-7; tentative D call: TRBD1 (6 bases). Trimming took 2 bases from V and 3 from J, leaving 11 bases between them. This CDR3 has 14 amino acids. CDR1 and CDR2 (germline): MNHEY, SVGAGI. The CDR3 loop is CASSYVQGYYEQYF. CDR3 DNA: TGTGCCAGCAGTTACGTGCAGGGGTACTACGAGCAGTACTTC.

CDR3 DNA sequence: TGCGCCAGCAGCCAAGATAGTGTTGGGACAGACTCCTACGAGCAGTACTTC. This translates into CASSQDSVGTDSYEQYF. The rearrangement uses TRBV4-3 and TRBJ2-7; TRBD1 agrees at 7 bases. Germline trimming cut 0 bases from V and 0 bases from J; bases unmatched to any gene: 8. Looked up from germline, CDR1 is LGHNA and CDR2 is YSLEER. This CDR3 contains 17 residues.

The rearrangement links TRBV5-4 to TRBJ2-2, with unresolved D. V shed 0 bases and J shed 2 bases, with 8 bases lying between them. Germline V CDR1 and CDR2: SGHNT, YYREEE (reference sequence). The CDR3 is 15 amino acids. The CDR3 DNA is TGTGCCAGCAGCTTGGGGCAGATAAACACCGGGGAGCTGTTTTTT. It translates to CASSLGQINTGELFF. The full variable domain, in which reference TRBV5-4 and TRBJ2-2 provide the parts outside the CDR3, is ETGVTQSPTHLIKTRGQQVTLRCSSQSGHNTVSWYQQALGQGPQFIFQYYREEENGRGNFPPRFSGLQFPNYSSELNVNALELDDSALYLCASSLGQINTGELFFGEGSRLTVL.

CDR3 amino acids: CASSTNGDTEAFF. Here the CDR3 DNA reads TGTGCCAGCTCAACTAACGGGGACACTGAAGCTTTCTTT. V gene TRBV18 combines with J gene TRBJ1-1; no reliable D call. The CDR3 length is 13 residues. V dropped 5 bases and J dropped 3 bases, with 10 bases sitting between them. In germline, CDR1 is KGHSH, CDR2 LQKENI.

The gene calls are TRBV10-1 and TRBJ1-6; 8 bases match TRBD1. This CDR3 contains 15 residues. Germline-derived CDR1 and CDR2 are WNHNN and SYGVQD (reference sequence). V trimming: 2 bases; J trimming: 8 bases; junction bases outside the gene matches: 5. CDR3 sequence reads: CASSERTGKDSPLHF. In DNA, the CDR3 is TGCGCCAGCAGTGAGCGGACAGGGAAGGATTCACCCCTCCACTTT.

The CDR3, as DNA: TGTGCCACCAGCCAACAGGGGAGAGATGGCTACACCTTC. It specifies CATSQQGRDGYTF. The chain joins TRBV24-1 to TRBJ1-2; 7 bases map to TRBD1. The CDR3 is 13 residues long. The V gene's germline CDR1 is KGHDR and CDR2 SFDVKD. V shed 7 bases and J 6 bases; nucleotides not matched to a gene: 7.

The rearrangement uses TRBV3-1 (or the pseudogene TRBV3-2) and TRBJ2-2, with 12 positions matching TRBD2. This CDR3 region has 17 residues. CDR1 is LGHDT and CDR2 is YNNKEL in the germline V gene (reference sequence). The J segment lost 7 bases and the V segment lost 1 base, leaving 7 bases of the junction unmatched. The CDR3 here is CASSQGASGGGYGELFF. CDR3 nucleotide sequence: TGTGCCAGCAGCCAAGGCGCTAGCGGGGGGGGATACGGGGAGCTGTTTTTT.

This clone appeared a few times. The gene calls are TRBV13 and TRBJ2-7; 13 bases map to TRBD2. Germline loops: CDR1 PRHDT, CDR2 FYEKMQ (reference sequence). J was trimmed by 1 base and V by 2 bases; bases with no gene match: 2. The CDR3 sequence is 16 residues long. The CDR3 protein is CASSLQTSGRSYEQYF. The CDR3 coding sequence is TGTGCCAGCAGCTTACAGACTAGCGGGAGGTCCTACGAGCAGTACTTC.

The chain combines TRBV6-6 with TRBJ1-1; 7 bases line up with TRBD1. The CDR3 is made up of 14 amino acids. Germline CDR1 is MNHNY and CDR2 is SVGAGI (reference sequence). J was trimmed by 7 bases and V by 5 bases; bases with no gene match: 10. As DNA, the CDR3 is TGTGCCAGCAGTGCTGACCCTCAGGGGGGTGAAGCTTTCTTT. This translates into CASSADPQGGEAFF.

V and J are TRBV20-1 and TRBJ2-3; D is undetermined. V was pared by 5 bases and J by 5 bases, with 8 bases between. CDR1 is DFQATT, CDR2 SNEGSKA, per germline (reference sequence). This CDR3 is built from 11 residues. The CDR3: CSARVLDTQYF. The DNA of the CDR3 is TGCAGTGCTCGAGTTCTAGATACGCAGTATTTT.

The sample holds one count of this clone. CDR3 bases: TGTGCCAGTAGTACCACAGGGGGCTACAATGAGCAGTTCTTC. Translated: CASSTTGGYNEQFF. V and J are TRBV19 and TRBJ2-1; TRBD1 aligns across 8 bases. Germline CDR1 and CDR2: LNHDA and SQIVND (reference sequence). The CDR3 runs 14 residues. The junction had 2 bases not matched to a gene; V was cut back by 4 bases and J by 3 bases.

This CDR3 reads CASSPRDRGLSGQPQHF. CDR3 DNA sequence: TGTGCCAGCAGCCCCCGGGACAGGGGGCTTTCTGGTCAGCCCCAGCATTTT. V is TRBV14 and J is TRBJ1-5; 12 bases fit TRBD1. Germline CDR1 reads SGHDN; CDR2 reads FVKESK. Losses at the gene ends were 4 bases for V and 6 bases for J; bases not matched to a gene: 10. The CDR3 is 17 amino acids.

The CDR3: CASSRGQQETQYF. The CDR3 nucleotides are TGTGCCAGCTCAAGGGGACAACAAGAGACCCAGTACTTC. V gene TRBV18 combines with J gene TRBJ2-5, with a tentative D call TRBD1 (6 bases). V lost 5 bases and J 2 bases, leaving 9 bases between the germline ends. Germline V gene lookup returns CDR1 KGHSH and CDR2 LQKENI. The length of the CDR3 is 13 residues. Full variable domain (remainder filled in from reference TRBV18 and TRBJ2-5): NAGVMQNPRHLVRRRGQEARLRCSPMKGHSHVYWYRQLPEEGLKFMVYLQKENIIDESGMPKERFSAEFPKEGPSILRIQQVVRGDSAAYFCASSRGQQETQYFGPGTRLLVL.

The chain combines TRBV24-1 with TRBJ2-1; D is possibly TRBD2 (5 bases). In germline, CDR1 is KGHDR, CDR2 SFDVKD. V was shortened by 12 bases and J by 6 bases, with 14 bases between the two germline ends. The CDR3 is 12 amino acids. CDR3 amino acids: CASGLSVNEQFF. CDR3 in DNA: TGTGCCTCCGGACTTTCGGTCAATGAGCAGTTCTTC.

This chain uses TRBV14 with TRBJ1-5; 12 bases align to TRBD1. V lost 0 bases and J lost 2; bases outside the gene matches: 5. This CDR3 comprises 18 residues. CDR1 and CDR2 from the germline V gene are SGHDN and FVKESK. The CDR3 region has the DNA TGTGCCAGCAGCCAAGACCGGGACAGGGGGCCAGGCAATCAGCCCCAGCATTTT. This sequence encodes CASSQDRDRGPGNQPQHF. Filled out from reference TRBV14 and TRBJ1-5, the complete variable domain reads EAGVTQFPSHSVIEKGQTVTLRCDPISGHDNLYWYRRVMGKEIKFLLHFVKESKQDESGMPNNRFLAERTGGTYSTLKVQPAELEDSGVYFCASSQDRDRGPGNQPQHFGDGTRLSIL.

The chain recombines TRBV6-5 with TRBJ1-2; TRBD1 agrees at 12 bases. The CDR3 consists of 16 residues. Per the germline V gene, CDR1 is MNHEY and CDR2 is SVGAGI. V shed 2 bases, J shed 8 bases, and the junction held 9 bases outside the gene matches. This CDR3 reads CASSYNRGQGARGYTF. The CDR3 DNA reads TGTGCCAGCAGTTACAACAGGGGACAGGGGGCACGGGGCTACACCTTC.

V is TRBV5-8 and J is TRBJ2-2, with 7 bases lining up with TRBD1. The CDR3 contains 20 residues. Germline V gene lookup returns CDR1 SGHTS and CDR2 YDEGEE. J was trimmed by 5 bases and V by 0 bases; bases with no gene match: 19. Written as DNA, the CDR3 is TGTGCCAGCAGCTTGGTTTATTTTTTCGGAGATCCCAGGGGGACCGGGGAGCTGTTTTTT. Its protein is CASSLVYFFGDPRGTGELFF.

The chain couples TRBV3-1 (or the pseudogene TRBV3-2) to TRBJ2-1; 15 nucleotides agree with TRBD2. Per germline, CDR1 LGHDT and CDR2 YNNKEL (reference sequence). The CDR3 consists of 15 residues. The V gene end was trimmed by 6 bases and the J gene end by 9 bases; junction bases not matched to a gene: 6. CDR3 amino acids: CASSLQGLAGGEQFF. DNA of the CDR3: TGTGCCAGCAGTCTCCAGGGACTAGCGGGGGGTGAGCAGTTCTTC.

The V gene is TRBV7-6, the J gene TRBJ2-1; D possibly corresponds to TRBD2 (5 bases). This CDR3 region has 14 residues. The V end lost 5 bases, the J end lost 10 bases, and 18 bases lay between the germline ends. The germline V gene has CDR1 SGHVS and CDR2 FNYEAQ. CDR3 nucleotides: TGTGCCAGCAGCCCCAGTAGCGCCTTTGGAGAGCAGTTCTTC. Amino acids: CASSPSSAFGEQFF.